This is a list of T cell receptor beta chains from one sample in a study of cytomegalovirus exposure and HLA in healthy donors. Measured with immunoSEQ multiplex PCR; TCRdb has only the in-frame clones, and not every one. There are roughly 59,000 clones in the sample; 80% to 95% occur only once, and over 4% lies in the top ten. The sample taken for sequencing was PBMCs. The receptors come from a man younger than 35 in good health and CMV-seropositive. The CDR3 runs from the conserved cysteine through the conserved F or W. D genes are given only for firm matches. Part of the rows lack a size; the others show once, few, many or a class for expanded clones.

cdr3_nt: TGTGCCAGCAGCTCACCTTTAGGGGCGGACCTACCCAATGAGCAGTTCTTC
cdr3_aa: CASSSPLGADLPNEQFF
d_call: .
clone_size: .
v_call: TRBV7-9
j_call: TRBJ2-1

cdr3_nt: TGTGCCAGCAGCATAGCTAGCGGCCTTACCTACGAGCAGTACTTC
cdr3_aa: CASSIASGLTYEQYF
d_call: TRBD2
clone_size: .
v_call: TRBV6-1
j_call: TRBJ2-7

cdr3_nt: TGCGCCAGCAACTCGATAGACTCCTACGAGCAGTACTTC
cdr3_aa: CASNSIDSYEQYF
d_call: .
clone_size: .
v_call: TRBV5-1
j_call: TRBJ2-7

cdr3_nt: TGTGCCTGGAAAGAGGGGGGGTACACCGGGGAGCTGTTTTTT
cdr3_aa: CAWKEGGYTGELFF
d_call: .
clone_size: .
v_call: TRBV30
j_call: TRBJ2-2

cdr3_nt: TGTGCCAGCAGCTTGGATTCAGGGCCCTATGGCTACACCTTC
cdr3_aa: CASSLDSGPYGYTF
d_call: .
clone_size: .
v_call: TRBV5-4
j_call: TRBJ1-2

cdr3_nt: TGTGCCAGCAGCTTGGAACTGGGCCCATCCGAGACCCAGTACTTC
cdr3_aa: CASSLELGPSETQYF
d_call: .
clone_size: .
v_call: TRBV5-6
j_call: TRBJ2-5

cdr3_nt: TGTGCTAGCAGCTTAAGGGGCCACCCCCAAGAGACCCAGTACTTC
cdr3_aa: CASSLRGHPQETQYF
d_call: .
clone_size: .
v_call: TRBV7-7
j_call: TRBJ2-5

cdr3_nt: TGTGCCAGCAGTTTCGGGACAGGGGAGGTGACGCCCCAGCATTTT
cdr3_aa: CASSFGTGEVTPQHF
d_call: TRBD1
clone_size: .
v_call: TRBV28
j_call: TRBJ1-5

cdr3_nt: TGTGCCAGCAGTTTCGGGACTAGCCGGCAGTACTTC
cdr3_aa: CASSFGTSRQYF
d_call: TRBD2
clone_size: .
v_call: TRBV28
j_call: TRBJ2-7

cdr3_nt: TGTGCCAGCAGTTTGACAGGGGTTCACGAGCAGTACTTC
cdr3_aa: CASSLTGVHEQYF
d_call: TRBD1
clone_size: once
v_call: TRBV6-1
j_call: TRBJ2-7

cdr3_nt: TGTGCCAGCAAACCGGGACAGGCTTATGGCTACACCTTC
cdr3_aa: CASKPGQAYGYTF
d_call: TRBD1
clone_size: .
v_call: TRBV2
j_call: TRBJ1-2

cdr3_nt: TGTGCCAGCAGTTACCGCACAGGCCCTCTCTCCTACGAGCAGTACTTC
cdr3_aa: CASSYRTGPLSYEQYF
d_call: .
clone_size: .
v_call: TRBV6-6
j_call: TRBJ2-7

cdr3_nt: TGTGCCAGCAGCTTAGTGCCTAAGCGGGAGACCCAGTACTTC
cdr3_aa: CASSLVPKRETQYF
d_call: .
clone_size: .
v_call: TRBV7-2
j_call: TRBJ2-5

cdr3_nt: TGTGCCAGCAGTTGGAGGGACGGAAGCTCCTACGAGCAGTACTTC
cdr3_aa: CASSWRDGSSYEQYF
d_call: .
clone_size: .
v_call: TRBV27
j_call: TRBJ2-7

cdr3_nt: TGTGCCAGCAGTTTTAGCGGGCTATCCTACGAGCAGTACTTC
cdr3_aa: CASSFSGLSYEQYF
d_call: TRBD2
clone_size: .
v_call: TRBV27
j_call: TRBJ2-7

cdr3_nt: TGTGCCAGCAATTGGGGCGGCAATGAGCAGTTCTTC
cdr3_aa: CASNWGGNEQFF
d_call: .
clone_size: once
v_call: TRBV19
j_call: TRBJ2-1

cdr3_nt: TGTGCCAGCAGGATGGAGGACCGCTATGGCTACACCTTC
cdr3_aa: CASRMEDRYGYTF
d_call: .
clone_size: .
v_call: TRBV28
j_call: TRBJ1-2

cdr3_nt: TGTGCCAGCAGCGTAGTTGCGCAGGGGAACGGAAACACCATATATTTT
cdr3_aa: CASSVVAQGNGNTIYF
d_call: .
clone_size: .
v_call: TRBV9
j_call: TRBJ1-3

cdr3_nt: TGTGCCAGCAGCTTGGCCCCACAGTGGACCGGGGAGCTGTTTTTT
cdr3_aa: CASSLAPQWTGELFF
d_call: .
clone_size: .
v_call: TRBV5-6
j_call: TRBJ2-2

cdr3_nt: TGTGCCATCAGTGAGTTTATAGAAGTAACAGATACGCAGTATTTT
cdr3_aa: CAISEFIEVTDTQYF
d_call: .
clone_size: .
v_call: TRBV10-3
j_call: TRBJ2-3

cdr3_nt: TGCGCCAGCAGCTTTGGACAGCTAGGAAACACCATATATTTT
cdr3_aa: CASSFGQLGNTIYF
d_call: .
clone_size: .
v_call: TRBV5-1
j_call: TRBJ1-3

cdr3_nt: TGTGCCAGTAGTATAGGGAGAAACGAGCAGTACTTC
cdr3_aa: CASSIGRNEQYF
d_call: .
clone_size: .
v_call: TRBV19
j_call: TRBJ2-7

cdr3_nt: TGTGCCAGCAGCTCTCCAGATCAAGAGACCCAGTACTTC
cdr3_aa: CASSSPDQETQYF
d_call: .
clone_size: few
v_call: TRBV28
j_call: TRBJ2-5

cdr3_nt: TGTGCCTGGGAGAACAGGGGTAGGGGAAACACCATATATTTT
cdr3_aa: CAWENRGRGNTIYF
d_call: TRBD1
clone_size: .
v_call: TRBV30
j_call: TRBJ1-3

cdr3_nt: TGTGCCAGCAGCTTCCGGACTAGCGGGCGCGTTTACGAGCAGTACTTC
cdr3_aa: CASSFRTSGRVYEQYF
d_call: TRBD2
clone_size: .
v_call: TRBV5-6
j_call: TRBJ2-7

cdr3_nt: TGCGCCAGCAGCTTCGGACTAGCGCGGAGCTCCTACAATGAGCAGTTCTTC
cdr3_aa: CASSFGLARSSYNEQFF
d_call: TRBD2
clone_size: .
v_call: TRBV5-1
j_call: TRBJ2-1

cdr3_nt: TGTGCCAGCAGCAAAGTGGGCAGGGTTTTATATAGCAATCAGCCCCAGCATTTT
cdr3_aa: CASSKVGRVLYSNQPQHF
d_call: .
clone_size: .
v_call: TRBV21-1
j_call: TRBJ1-5

cdr3_nt: TGTGCCAGCAGTATATCCTATCAACCCTCGGGAGAGCAGTTCTTC
cdr3_aa: CASSISYQPSGEQFF
d_call: .
clone_size: .
v_call: TRBV28
j_call: TRBJ2-1

cdr3_nt: TGCAGCGTTGTAGGCGACAGCGGGTGGAGCTCCTACGAGCAGTACTTC
cdr3_aa: CSVVGDSGWSSYEQYF
d_call: .
clone_size: .
v_call: TRBV29-1
j_call: TRBJ2-7

cdr3_nt: TGTGCCAGCAGTGAAGCCCCGACTATCACCGGGGAGCTGTTTTTT
cdr3_aa: CASSEAPTITGELFF
d_call: .
clone_size: .
v_call: TRBV2
j_call: TRBJ2-2

cdr3_nt: TGTGCCAGCAGCTTCAGGGGTTATGGCTACACCTTC
cdr3_aa: CASSFRGYGYTF
d_call: .
clone_size: .
v_call: TRBV5-8
j_call: TRBJ1-2

cdr3_nt: TGTGCCAGCAGAATGGCGGGAGGGTACAATGAGCAGTTCTTC
cdr3_aa: CASRMAGGYNEQFF
d_call: TRBD2
clone_size: .
v_call: TRBV27
j_call: TRBJ2-1

cdr3_nt: TGTGCCAGCAGGAACGGACTAGCGGGAGGCGAGACCCAGTACTTC
cdr3_aa: CASRNGLAGGETQYF
d_call: TRBD2
clone_size: .
v_call: TRBV27
j_call: TRBJ2-5

cdr3_nt: TGTGCCAGCCCCCGGCCCCAGCATTTT
cdr3_aa: CASPRPQHF
d_call: .
clone_size: .
v_call: TRBV27
j_call: TRBJ1-5

cdr3_nt: TGTGCCAGCAGCCTACAGGGATTTCAGCCCCAGCATTTT
cdr3_aa: CASSLQGFQPQHF
d_call: .
clone_size: .
v_call: TRBV5-6
j_call: TRBJ1-5

cdr3_nt: TGTGCCTGGAGTGGAGTGAACACTGAAGCTTTCTTT
cdr3_aa: CAWSGVNTEAFF
d_call: .
clone_size: .
v_call: TRBV30
j_call: TRBJ1-1

cdr3_nt: TGCGCCAGCAGCTCTGGCAGCGGGAGAAATGAGCAGTTCTTC
cdr3_aa: CASSSGSGRNEQFF
d_call: TRBD2
clone_size: .
v_call: TRBV5-1
j_call: TRBJ2-1

cdr3_nt: TGTGCCAGCAGCAACCCCAATCCCCGGGTGAGCTCCTACGAGCAGTACTTC
cdr3_aa: CASSNPNPRVSSYEQYF
d_call: .
clone_size: .
v_call: TRBV21-1
j_call: TRBJ2-7

cdr3_nt: TGTGCCAGCAGCCAAGAGATTGTAGCGGGAGAAGGGAGCACAGATACGCAGTATTTT
cdr3_aa: CASSQEIVAGEGSTDTQYF
d_call: TRBD2
clone_size: .
v_call: TRBV4-2
j_call: TRBJ2-3

cdr3_nt: TGTGCCAGCAGCGCCACAGGAGGGCACGAGCAGTACTTC
cdr3_aa: CASSATGGHEQYF
d_call: .
clone_size: .
v_call: TRBV9
j_call: TRBJ2-7

cdr3_nt: TGTGCCAGCAGCACCCGGACAGCAGCAAGGGTCGAGCAGTACTTC
cdr3_aa: CASSTRTAARVEQYF
d_call: .
clone_size: .
v_call: TRBV7-9
j_call: TRBJ2-7

cdr3_nt: TGTGCCAGCAGCCCCCCTGGGGCCGAACAAGAGACCCAGTACTTC
cdr3_aa: CASSPPGAEQETQYF
d_call: .
clone_size: .
v_call: TRBV11-2
j_call: TRBJ2-5

cdr3_nt: TGTGCCAGCAGCCAGACCGGGACAGGGGCCGCGACGGGCGAGCAGTACTTC
cdr3_aa: CASSQTGTGAATGEQYF
d_call: TRBD1
clone_size: .
v_call: TRBV4-2
j_call: TRBJ2-7

cdr3_nt: TGTGCCAGCAGCCGGGGAGGGGTGGGGCTCTACGAGCAGTACTTC
cdr3_aa: CASSRGGVGLYEQYF
d_call: TRBD2
clone_size: .
v_call: TRBV28
j_call: TRBJ2-7

cdr3_nt: TGTGCCAGCCGTGGGGCGGTGGGCTCTGGAAACACCATATATTTT
cdr3_aa: CASRGAVGSGNTIYF
d_call: .
clone_size: .
v_call: TRBV6-5
j_call: TRBJ1-3

cdr3_nt: TGTGCCAGCAGCTCGTGGACAGGCATCTATGGCTACACCTTC
cdr3_aa: CASSSWTGIYGYTF
d_call: TRBD1
clone_size: .
v_call: TRBV5-6
j_call: TRBJ1-2

cdr3_nt: TGTGCCAGCTCACCCGCAGCCGGACTAGCGGGAGGGTCCTCGACCTTC
cdr3_aa: CASSPAAGLAGGSSTF
d_call: TRBD2
clone_size: once
v_call: TRBV18
j_call: TRBJ2-7

cdr3_nt: TGTGCCAGCAGATCGGAGATAACTGAAGCTTTCTTT
cdr3_aa: CASRSEITEAFF
d_call: .
clone_size: few
v_call: TRBV2
j_call: TRBJ1-1

cdr3_nt: TGTGCCAGCAGCCGAGATGAGGGGGACACCATATATTTT
cdr3_aa: CASSRDEGDTIYF
d_call: .
clone_size: .
v_call: TRBV7-9
j_call: TRBJ1-3

cdr3_nt: TGTGCCAGCAGCCCCGGGGGTAATTCGGACCAGTACTTC
cdr3_aa: CASSPGGNSDQYF
d_call: .
clone_size: .
v_call: TRBV6-5
j_call: TRBJ2-4

cdr3_nt: TGTGCCTCACCTCGGGGGGAAAATGAAAAACTGTTTTTT
cdr3_aa: CASPRGENEKLFF
d_call: .
clone_size: .
v_call: TRBV27
j_call: TRBJ1-4

cdr3_nt: TGTGCCAGCAGCAAAAAACCTGGGGAGGGACTCCGCACCGGGGAGCTGTTTTTT
cdr3_aa: CASSKKPGEGLRTGELFF
d_call: .
clone_size: .
v_call: TRBV21-1
j_call: TRBJ2-2

cdr3_nt: TGCGCCAGCAGCCAATTAGCGGGAGGGCCCTCGGAAGAGACCCAGTACTTC
cdr3_aa: CASSQLAGGPSEETQYF
d_call: TRBD2
clone_size: .
v_call: TRBV4-1
j_call: TRBJ2-5

cdr3_nt: TGTGCCAGCACCCCAACCCTAACTAGCAGTGAGCAGTTCTTC
cdr3_aa: CASTPTLTSSEQFF
d_call: .
clone_size: .
v_call: TRBV5-6
j_call: TRBJ2-1

cdr3_nt: TGTGCCAGCAGCTTTGCCAGGTTGGGGGGGAACACTGAAGCTTTCTTT
cdr3_aa: CASSFARLGGNTEAFF
d_call: .
clone_size: .
v_call: TRBV7-2
j_call: TRBJ1-1